These T cell receptor beta chains were read from a single sample in a study of naive and memory T cell subsets. TCRdb called the UMI-ligation and nested PCR reads again in MiXCR, with one record for every CDR3 protein. Among tens of thousands of distinct CDR3 sequences listed, more than 9.5% were seen once. The material was skin, obtained from a tuberculin skin test site. The receptor source for this set is an adult in good health. CDR3s include the opening cysteine and the closing phenylalanine or tryptophan. Fields, in order: clone size, V gene, D gene, J gene, CDR3 DNA, CDR3 protein. D genes are given only for firm matches. Clone sizes are given selectively: once, few, many, or a class where the clone is expanded.

abundance: NA; v_gene: TRBV12-3/TRBV12-4; d_gene: NA; j_gene: TRBJ1-2; CDR3nt: TGTGCCAGCAGCCGGAGAGTTAGGGTAGGGTATGGCTACACCTTC; CDR3aa: CASSRRVRVGYGYTF
abundance: NA; v_gene: TRBV2; d_gene: NA; j_gene: TRBJ2-5; CDR3nt: TGTGCCAGCAGTTACCTTTGGGGGGTGGAGACCCAGTACTTC; CDR3aa: CASSYLWGVETQYF
abundance: NA; v_gene: TRBV27; d_gene: NA; j_gene: TRBJ1-2; CDR3nt: TGTGCCAGCAGCCAGAAAATGGACAGAGGCGAGGGCTACACCTTC; CDR3aa: CASSQKMDRGEGYTF
abundance: many; v_gene: TRBV11-2; d_gene: NA; j_gene: TRBJ2-7; CDR3nt: TGTGCCAGCAGCTTAAGGACGGAACAGGGTAGCTCCTACGAGCAGTACTTC; CDR3aa: CASSLRTEQGSSYEQYF
abundance: few; v_gene: TRBV20-1; d_gene: TRBD2; j_gene: TRBJ2-2; CDR3nt: TGCAGTGCTAGAGATAGGGTAGCGGGATCGAACACCGGGGAGCTGTTTTTT; CDR3aa: CSARDRVAGSNTGELFF
abundance: many; v_gene: TRBV12-3/TRBV12-4; d_gene: TRBD1; j_gene: TRBJ1-6; CDR3nt: TGTGCCAGCAGTCTCCCAACCAGGGGGCAAGGTTCACCCCTCCACTTT; CDR3aa: CASSLPTRGQGSPLHF
abundance: few; v_gene: TRBV5-1; d_gene: TRBD2; j_gene: TRBJ2-1; CDR3nt: TGCGCCAGCAGCAAAGCGGGGGCGAGGAATGAGCAGTTCTTC; CDR3aa: CASSKAGARNEQFF
abundance: many; v_gene: TRBV20-1; d_gene: NA; j_gene: TRBJ2-3; CDR3nt: TGCAGTGCCACGAGACCACTGTCTAGCACAGATACGCAGTATTTT; CDR3aa: CSATRPLSSTDTQYF
abundance: few; v_gene: TRBV27; d_gene: TRBD1; j_gene: TRBJ1-5; CDR3nt: TGTGCCAGCAGTCTTGACAGGGGAACTCAGCCCCAGCATTTT; CDR3aa: CASSLDRGTQPQHF
abundance: few; v_gene: TRBV6-5; d_gene: NA; j_gene: TRBJ2-4; CDR3nt: TGTGCCAGCATGGGGAGTGTGGCCAAAAACATTCAGTACTTC; CDR3aa: CASMGSVAKNIQYF
abundance: NA; v_gene: TRBV12-3/TRBV12-4; d_gene: TRBD1; j_gene: TRBJ1-2; CDR3nt: TGTGCCAGCAGTTTAGGGACAGGGGTTGGCTACACCTTC; CDR3aa: CASSLGTGVGYTF
abundance: many; v_gene: TRBV29-1; d_gene: NA; j_gene: TRBJ2-5; CDR3nt: TGCAGCGTTGAAGTACAGGGAGGGCCCCAAGAGACCCAGTACTTC; CDR3aa: CSVEVQGGPQETQYF
abundance: few; v_gene: TRBV30; d_gene: TRBD1; j_gene: TRBJ1-6; CDR3nt: TGTGCCTGGAGGGGACAGGGCAATTCACCCCTCCACTTT; CDR3aa: CAWRGQGNSPLHF
abundance: many; v_gene: TRBV11-2; d_gene: TRBD1; j_gene: TRBJ2-1; CDR3nt: TGTGCCAGCAGCACCCCCGGGACAGGGGGCTTTTTGTTCTTC; CDR3aa: CASSTPGTGGFLFF
abundance: NA; v_gene: TRBV11-3; d_gene: NA; j_gene: TRBJ2-7; CDR3nt: TGTGCCAGCAGCCCAGGCGGGGTGATAAGCTACGAGCAGTACTTC; CDR3aa: CASSPGGVISYEQYF
abundance: many; v_gene: TRBV27; d_gene: TRBD2; j_gene: TRBJ2-1; CDR3nt: TGTGCCAGCAGTTCTAGCGGGGGGGCCTACAATGAGCAGTTCTTC; CDR3aa: CASSSSGGAYNEQFF
abundance: many; v_gene: TRBV9; d_gene: NA; j_gene: TRBJ1-6; CDR3nt: TGTGCCAGCAGCGTAGGAGGGGATAATTCACCCCTCCACTTT; CDR3aa: CASSVGGDNSPLHF
abundance: NA; v_gene: TRBV6-6; d_gene: NA; j_gene: TRBJ1-5; CDR3nt: TGTGCCAGCAGCTCGGGCAATCAGCCCCAGCATTTT; CDR3aa: CASSSGNQPQHF
abundance: many; v_gene: TRBV18; d_gene: NA; j_gene: TRBJ2-3; CDR3nt: TGTGCCAGCTCACCATTTGGCGGGGTCACAGATACGCAGTATTTT; CDR3aa: CASSPFGGVTDTQYF
abundance: NA; v_gene: TRBV7-2; d_gene: NA; j_gene: TRBJ2-1; CDR3nt: TGTGCCAGCAGCTTCAGTAGCCATGAGCAGTTCTTC; CDR3aa: CASSFSSHEQFF
abundance: NA; v_gene: TRBV11-2; d_gene: TRBD1; j_gene: TRBJ1-4; CDR3nt: TGTGCCAGCAGCTTAGTGCAGGGGGCTAGTAATGAAAAACTGTTTTTT; CDR3aa: CASSLVQGASNEKLFF
abundance: few; v_gene: TRBV6-6; d_gene: NA; j_gene: TRBJ1-2; CDR3nt: TGTGCCAGCACCCTACCGGACGGGAACTATGGCGACACCTTC; CDR3aa: CASTLPDGNYGDTF
abundance: few; v_gene: TRBV7-3; d_gene: TRBD1; j_gene: TRBJ1-2; CDR3nt: TGTGCCAGCAGCTATCGCCCCTCGACAGGGGGCGTATATGGCTACACCTTC; CDR3aa: CASSYRPSTGGVYGYTF
abundance: NA; v_gene: TRBV28; d_gene: NA; j_gene: TRBJ1-1; CDR3nt: TGTGCCAGCAGCCGTCCGGGACAACTCCACACTGAAGCTTTCTTT; CDR3aa: CASSRPGQLHTEAFF
abundance: NA; v_gene: TRBV29-1; d_gene: NA; j_gene: TRBJ2-1; CDR3nt: TGCAGCGTCAAAACCGGGACCGGAAGATTCAATGAGCAGTTCTTC; CDR3aa: CSVKTGTGRFNEQFF
abundance: many; v_gene: TRBV20-1; d_gene: NA; j_gene: TRBJ2-7; CDR3nt: TGCAGTGCTAGAGATCGGAACAGAAACTACGAGCAGTACTTC; CDR3aa: CSARDRNRNYEQYF
abundance: many; v_gene: TRBV27; d_gene: NA; j_gene: TRBJ1-2; CDR3nt: TGTGCCAGCAGTTTACGACAGGTCGACATCTATGGCTACACCTTC; CDR3aa: CASSLRQVDIYGYTF
abundance: NA; v_gene: TRBV2; d_gene: NA; j_gene: TRBJ1-4; CDR3nt: TGTGCCAGCAGTGAAGTGGGGCAGGCCCAAGAAAAACTGTTTTTT; CDR3aa: CASSEVGQAQEKLFF
abundance: NA; v_gene: TRBV27; d_gene: NA; j_gene: TRBJ1-2; CDR3nt: TGTGCCAGCACCCTGGGTGGGGGGTCGGGTTTGGATGGCTACACCTTC; CDR3aa: CASTLGGGSGLDGYTF
abundance: few; v_gene: TRBV7-2; d_gene: NA; j_gene: TRBJ2-1; CDR3nt: TGTGCCAGCAGCTTTTATAGCGCAGACTCCTACAATGAGCAGTTCTTC; CDR3aa: CASSFYSADSYNEQFF
abundance: many; v_gene: TRBV7-9; d_gene: NA; j_gene: TRBJ2-5; CDR3nt: TGTGCCAGCAGCTTAGCTCCCGAGACCCAGTACTTC; CDR3aa: CASSLAPETQYF
abundance: few; v_gene: TRBV20-1; d_gene: NA; j_gene: TRBJ1-2; CDR3nt: TGCAGTGCTAGTTATACTCAGGGGATCTATGGCTACACCTTC; CDR3aa: CSASYTQGIYGYTF
abundance: once; v_gene: TRBV7-9; d_gene: NA; j_gene: TRBJ2-1; CDR3nt: TGTGCCAGCAGCTTAGTGTACGATGAGCAGTTCTTC; CDR3aa: CASSLVYDEQFF
abundance: few; v_gene: TRBV20-1; d_gene: TRBD2; j_gene: TRBJ2-3; CDR3nt: TGCAGTGCCCCCCAGGCGGGGGAACTCTTCCTTAGCACAGATACGCAGTATTTT; CDR3aa: CSAPQAGELFLSTDTQYF
abundance: many; v_gene: TRBV3-1; d_gene: NA; j_gene: TRBJ2-1; CDR3nt: TGTGCCAGCAGCGCGGGACTGGGGAGGATCAATGAGCAGTTCTTC; CDR3aa: CASSAGLGRINEQFF
abundance: few; v_gene: TRBV6-2/TRBV6-3; d_gene: TRBD2; j_gene: TRBJ2-1; CDR3nt: TGTGCCAGCAGTTATCCCGACGGGGGGGACGGGGCTCCAGCCCACCACCAGAACAATGAGCAGTTCTTC; CDR3aa: CASSYPDGGDGAPAHHQNNEQFF
abundance: many; v_gene: TRBV13; d_gene: TRBD1; j_gene: TRBJ1-1; CDR3nt: TGTGCCAGCAGCTCCCCGTCAGGGGGCACAAGGGTTTTCTTT; CDR3aa: CASSSPSGGTRVFF